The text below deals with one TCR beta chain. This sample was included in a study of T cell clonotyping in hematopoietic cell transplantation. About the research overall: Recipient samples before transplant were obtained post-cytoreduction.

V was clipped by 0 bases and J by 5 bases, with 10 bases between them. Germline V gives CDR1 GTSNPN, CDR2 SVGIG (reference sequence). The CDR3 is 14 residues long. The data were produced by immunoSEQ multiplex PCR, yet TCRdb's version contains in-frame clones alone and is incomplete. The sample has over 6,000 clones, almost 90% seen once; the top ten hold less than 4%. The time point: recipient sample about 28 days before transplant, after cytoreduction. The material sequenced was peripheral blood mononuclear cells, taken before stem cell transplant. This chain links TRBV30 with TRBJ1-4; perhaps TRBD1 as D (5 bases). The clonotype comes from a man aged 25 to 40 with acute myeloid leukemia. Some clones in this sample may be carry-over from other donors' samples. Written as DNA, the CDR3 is TGTGCCTGGAGTGTATGGTCAGGGAATGAAAAACTGTTTTTT. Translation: CAWSVWSGNEKLFF.